The rows below give T cell receptor beta chains drawn from one sample of a study of beta chain features in type 1 diabetes. The table came from immunoSEQ multiplex PCR; TCRdb's copy has only in-frame clones and leaves some out. The table records more than 25,000 clones, 56% of them present only once. The specimen sequenced was Tregs from blood. Source of these receptors: a woman aged 18-30 years with type 1 diabetes. CDR3s include the opening cysteine and the closing phenylalanine or tryptophan. Fields, in order: J gene, V gene, CDR3 protein.

TRBJ2-5	TRBV5-6	CASTRVRETQYF
TRBJ1-5	TRBV5-5	CASSQVTTVDQPQHF
TRBJ2-7	TRBV27	CASSLRTTSYEQYF
TRBJ2-1	TRBV5-1	CASSQGASGGEQFF
TRBJ2-1	TRBV19	CASSTSGRGEQFF
TRBJ1-1	TRBV30	CAWARFQEAFF
TRBJ1-1	TRBV6-5	CASSYSGQGNTEAFF
TRBJ1-5	TRBV6-1	CASLQGVNQPQHF
TRBJ2-5	TRBV5-1	CASSLVASTSTETQYF
TRBJ2-1	TRBV27	CASSFRNRASGRNEQFF
TRBJ1-1	TRBV5-1	CASSLAPGGGEAFF
TRBJ2-1	TRBV11-3	CASTLLSSYNEQFF
TRBJ1-1	TRBV10-3	CAIRENTEAFF
TRBJ1-2	TRBV18	CASSQANRDRDGYTF
TRBJ2-5	TRBV29-1	CSVVVRAGETQYF
TRBJ2-1	TRBV20-1	CSARTSVEQFF
TRBJ2-2	TRBV19	CASSTPPGRELTGELFF
TRBJ1-1	TRBV7-2	CASSLELFLGLRNTEAFF
TRBJ2-1	TRBV5-1	CASSSRDRRNNEQFF
TRBJ2-1	TRBV19	CASSTGRQLAGGNDEQFF
TRBJ2-2	TRBV18	CASSFSGGYTGELFF
TRBJ2-1	TRBV11-2	CASKEDDAYNEQFF